The rows below give T cell receptor beta chains drawn from one sample of a study of blood T cell repertoires in COVID-19. Generated by immunoSEQ multiplex PCR, the TCRdb table keeps only in-frame clones and is missing some. The data show roughly 170,000 clones, 86% seen once. Sequenced sample: peripheral blood. The receptors derive from a man aged 65 to 79 with active or convalescent COVID-19. Each CDR3 is given with its conserved first and last residue. D genes are given only for firm matches. Expanded clones get a size class; other rows say once, few or many, or leave the size out.

TRBJ1-1	TRBV5-1	NA	NA	CASSLSAGTNTEAFF	TGCGCCAGCAGCCTGTCAGCGGGCACGAACACTGAAGCTTTCTTT
TRBJ2-4	TRBV30	NA	NA	CAWSVREDKNIQYF	TGTGCCTGGAGTGTGAGGGAGGACAAAAACATTCAGTACTTC
TRBJ1-5	TRBV6-2/TRBV6-3	NA	few	CASSYGQGRRERNQPQHF	TGTGCCAGCAGTTATGGGCAGGGGAGACGGGAACGCAATCAGCCCCAGCATTTT
TRBJ1-5	TRBV27	NA	NA	CASSLGTSNQPQHF	TGTGCCAGCAGTCTCGGGACAAGCAATCAGCCCCAGCATTTT
TRBJ1-2	TRBV7-9	TRBD1	NA	CASSPLDRGGYTF	TGTGCCAGCAGCCCCTTGGACAGGGGTGGCTACACCTTC
TRBJ2-6	TRBV11-2	NA	NA	CASSMRGSQLSGANVLTF	TGTGCCAGCAGTATGCGTGGGAGCCAGCTCTCTGGGGCCAACGTCCTGACTTTC
TRBJ1-1	TRBV4-3	NA	NA	CASSQKSLGDGEAFF	TGCGCCAGCAGCCAGAAGAGCCTAGGGGATGGTGAAGCTTTCTTT
TRBJ2-1	TRBV19	NA	NA	CASRSLRGSSYNEQFF	TGTGCCAGTAGATCTCTAAGGGGGAGCTCCTACAATGAGCAGTTCTTC
TRBJ2-5	TRBV6-2/TRBV6-3	NA	NA	CASSYSSRAQETQYF	TGTGCCAGCAGTTACTCGTCCAGGGCCCAAGAGACCCAGTACTTC
TRBJ2-1	TRBV24-1	NA	NA	CATSAGGSYNEQFF	TGTGCCACCAGTGCCGGGGGCTCCTACAATGAGCAGTTCTTC
TRBJ1-5	TRBV18	NA	NA	CASSPQTGLNQPQHF	TGTGCCAGCTCACCACAGACAGGTCTTAATCAGCCCCAGCATTTT
TRBJ1-1	TRBV20-1	TRBD1	NA	CSAITGVTAFF	TGCAGTGCTATTACAGGGGTTACAGCTTTCTTT
TRBJ2-1	TRBV2	NA	NA	CAIRGGTQSSYNEQFF	TGTGCCATCCGGGGTGGGACACAGAGCTCCTACAATGAGCAGTTCTTC
TRBJ2-7	TRBV6-5	TRBD1	NA	CASNRGTGDKEQYF	TGTGCCAGCAATCGTGGGACAGGGGATAAAGAGCAGTACTTC
TRBJ1-4	TRBV6-4	NA	NA	CASSDSPGGLGEKLFF	TGTGCCAGCAGTGACTCTCCAGGAGGGCTGGGTGAAAAACTGTTTTTT
TRBJ1-2	TRBV19	NA	NA	CASSLPGQGYGYTF	TGTGCCAGTAGTCTACCGGGACAAGGGTATGGCTACACCTTC
TRBJ2-2	TRBV6-5	NA	NA	CAIDRLLNTGELFF	TGTGCCATAGACAGACTCCTGAACACCGGGGAGCTGTTTTTT